This is a list of T cell receptor beta chains from one sample in a study of technical replicates of blood from several donors. Method: immunoSEQ multiplex PCR; TCRdb's copy keeps in-frame clones and lacks some. The repertoire consists of approximately 79,000 clones, with 85% to 95% occurring once and the leading ten covering roughly 0.25%. What was sequenced was T cells isolated from PBMCs. These receptors were taken from a human donor in good health. Both conserved end residues are part of each CDR3. The D gene is left open where the match is weak. The size field is filled for only some rows; it gives once, few, many or a size class.

size: .; length: 17; J: TRBJ2-1; V: TRBV27; D: .; CDR3: CASSLRLVSTAYNEQFF; DNA: TGTGCCAGCAGTTTAAGACTAGTATCGACGGCCTACAATGAGCAGTTCTTC
size: .; length: 12; J: TRBJ1-2; V: TRBV7-9; D: TRBD1; CDR3: CASSYSDREWTF; DNA: TGTGCCAGCAGCTACAGCGACAGGGAGTGGACCTTC
size: .; length: 15; J: TRBJ1-5; V: TRBV28; D: .; CDR3: CASSLGGGGNQPQHF; DNA: TGTGCCAGCAGTTTAGGGGGAGGCGGCAATCAGCCCCAGCATTTT
size: .; length: 17; J: TRBJ1-2; V: TRBV9; D: .; CDR3: CASSVSATREVGYGYTF; DNA: TGTGCCAGCAGCGTCTCCGCCACGCGGGAGGTTGGGTATGGCTACACCTTC
size: few; length: 14; J: TRBJ1-1; V: TRBV11-2; D: .; CDR3: CASSPRGNDTEAFF; DNA: TGTGCCAGCAGCCCGAGGGGGAATGACACTGAAGCTTTCTTT
size: .; length: 13; J: TRBJ2-1; V: TRBV2; D: .; CDR3: CASRRTVANEQFF; DNA: TGTGCCAGCAGAAGGACAGTTGCAAATGAGCAGTTCTTC
size: .; length: 17; J: TRBJ2-1; V: TRBV5-8; D: TRBD2; CDR3: CASSSWYSGDKNNEQFF; DNA: TGTGCCAGCAGCTCTTGGTATAGCGGGGACAAGAACAATGAGCAGTTCTTC
size: .; length: 14; J: TRBJ2-7; V: TRBV27; D: TRBD1; CDR3: CASSPWTGFYEQYF; DNA: TGTGCCAGCAGTCCATGGACAGGGTTCTACGAGCAGTACTTC
size: .; length: 15; J: TRBJ2-7; V: TRBV11-2; D: .; CDR3: CASSLGRGRVYEQYF; DNA: TGTGCCAGCAGCTTAGGACGCGGCAGGGTCTACGAGCAGTACTTC
size: .; length: 20; J: TRBJ1-1; V: TRBV4-2; D: .; CDR3: CASSQGNGRGPEGMDTEAFF; DNA: TGTGCCAGCAGCCAAGGGAACGGCCGGGGTCCAGAAGGTATGGACACTGAAGCTTTCTTT
size: .; length: 13; J: TRBJ2-5; V: TRBV29-1; D: TRBD1; CDR3: CSVAGGLQETQYF; DNA: TGCAGCGTTGCAGGGGGCTTGCAAGAGACCCAGTACTTC
size: once; length: 12; J: TRBJ1-2; V: TRBV28; D: .; CDR3: CASSRQSYGYTF; DNA: TGTGCCAGCAGTAGACAGAGCTATGGCTACACCTTC
size: .; length: 15; J: TRBJ2-7; V: TRBV7-7; D: .; CDR3: CASSQGGLSGNQQYF; DNA: TGTGCCAGCAGCCAAGGCGGACTCTCGGGAAATCAGCAGTACTTC
size: .; length: 15; J: TRBJ2-7; V: TRBV7-9; D: TRBD1; CDR3: CASSPRDRYSYEQYF; DNA: TGTGCCAGCAGCCCCCGGGACAGGTATTCCTACGAGCAGTACTTC
size: .; length: 12; J: TRBJ2-1; V: TRBV7-9; D: .; CDR3: CASSLILDEQFF; DNA: TGTGCCAGCAGCTTAATTTTAGATGAGCAGTTCTTC
size: .; length: 12; J: TRBJ1-2; V: TRBV30; D: TRBD1; CDR3: CAWSGDRDGYTF; DNA: TGTGCCTGGAGCGGGGACAGGGATGGCTACACCTTC
size: once; length: 13; J: TRBJ2-7; V: TRBV19; D: .; CDR3: CASSTQSAHEQYF; DNA: TGTGCCAGTAGTACCCAAAGCGCCCACGAGCAGTACTTC
size: .; length: 21; J: TRBJ2-1; V: TRBV4-1; D: TRBD2; CDR3: CASSQRNSGGANLYSYNEQFF; DNA: TGCGCCAGCAGCCAAAGGAACAGCGGGGGGGCAAACCTATACTCCTACAATGAGCAGTTCTTC
size: .; length: 12; J: TRBJ1-5; V: TRBV27; D: .; CDR3: CASKAGWGPQHF; DNA: TGTGCCAGCAAGGCGGGCTGGGGTCCCCAGCATTTT
size: .; length: 15; J: TRBJ2-1; V: TRBV11-2; D: TRBD2; CDR3: CASSDIAGLAQELFF; DNA: TGTGCCAGCAGCGACATAGCGGGACTTGCGCAGGAGCTGTTCTTC
size: .; length: 13; J: TRBJ1-1; V: TRBV6-5; D: .; CDR3: CASRPNGNTEAFF; DNA: TGTGCCAGCAGGCCTAATGGGAACACTGAAGCTTTCTTT
size: .; length: 12; J: TRBJ2-7; V: TRBV6-1; D: TRBD2; CDR3: CASRGLEYEQYF; DNA: TGTGCCAGCCGAGGACTAGAGTACGAGCAGTACTTC
size: .; length: 14; J: TRBJ2-3; V: TRBV2; D: TRBD2; CDR3: CATKPGGGLDTQYF; DNA: TGTGCCACAAAACCGGGCGGGGGGTTAGATACGCAGTATTTT
size: once; length: 15; J: TRBJ1-4; V: TRBV28; D: .; CDR3: CASSLSGSSNEKLFF; DNA: TGTGCCAGCAGTCTCTCAGGGTCCTCTAATGAAAAACTGTTTTTT
size: .; length: 15; J: TRBJ2-1; V: TRBV5-1; D: .; CDR3: CASSPSAGAYNEQFF; DNA: TGCGCCAGCAGCCCCTCGGCGGGGGCATACAATGAGCAGTTCTTC
size: .; length: 15; J: TRBJ2-7; V: TRBV2; D: TRBD2; CDR3: CASSGGLAETYEQYF; DNA: TGTGCCAGCAGTGGAGGACTAGCGGAGACCTACGAGCAGTACTTC
size: few; length: 12; J: TRBJ2-7; V: TRBV7-9; D: .; CDR3: CASSSYQYEQYF; DNA: TGTGCCAGCAGCTCATACCAGTACGAGCAGTACTTC
size: .; length: 13; J: TRBJ2-7; V: TRBV9; D: .; CDR3: CASSVSGVGEQYF; DNA: TGTGCCAGCAGCGTTTCAGGGGTTGGCGAGCAGTACTTC
size: .; length: 15; J: TRBJ1-2; V: TRBV7-9; D: .; CDR3: CASIPIGEGDYGYTF; DNA: TGTGCCAGCATCCCGATCGGGGAGGGGGACTATGGCTACACCTTC
size: .; length: 14; J: TRBJ1-2; V: TRBV7-3; D: .; CDR3: CASSRSQGQDGYTF; DNA: TGTGCCAGCAGCCGGTCCCAGGGGCAAGATGGCTACACCTTC
size: .; length: 15; J: TRBJ2-5; V: TRBV4-1; D: .; CDR3: CASSQEHWAGETQYF; DNA: TGCGCCAGCAGCCAAGAACACTGGGCAGGGGAGACCCAGTACTTC
size: .; length: 14; J: TRBJ1-1; V: TRBV6-1; D: .; CDR3: CASRSTGWNTEAFF; DNA: TGTGCCAGCAGGTCTACAGGGTGGAACACTGAAGCTTTCTTT
size: .; length: 12; J: TRBJ2-1; V: TRBV19; D: .; CDR3: CASRGRDNEQFF; DNA: TGTGCCAGTAGGGGCCGGGATAATGAGCAGTTCTTC
size: .; length: 14; J: TRBJ2-1; V: TRBV7-8; D: TRBD2; CDR3: CASRLAGGTSEQFF; DNA: TGTGCCAGCAGACTAGCGGGAGGTACGAGTGAGCAGTTCTTC
size: .; length: 11; J: TRBJ2-7; V: TRBV2; D: TRBD1; CDR3: CASSQDREQYF; DNA: TGTGCCAGCAGTCAGGACAGGGAGCAGTACTTC
size: .; length: 14; J: TRBJ2-3; V: TRBV30; D: .; CDR3: CAWSLSVSTDTQYF; DNA: TGTGCCTGGAGTCTGAGCGTTTCCACAGATACGCAGTATTTT
size: .; length: 13; J: TRBJ2-1; V: TRBV10-3; D: .; CDR3: CAISYESSNEQFF; DNA: TGTGCCATCAGTTATGAGAGTAGCAATGAGCAGTTCTTC
size: .; length: 18; J: TRBJ2-1; V: TRBV27; D: TRBD2; CDR3: CASSLVGLAGGPSSEQFF; DNA: TGTGCCAGCAGTTTAGTGGGACTAGCGGGAGGGCCAAGTAGTGAGCAGTTCTTC
size: .; length: 13; J: TRBJ2-1; V: TRBV11-2; D: .; CDR3: CASSWDRGNEQFF; DNA: TGTGCCAGCAGCTGGGATCGAGGGAATGAGCAGTTCTTC
size: .; length: 13; J: TRBJ2-7; V: TRBV28; D: .; CDR3: CASSLYANYEQYF; DNA: TGTGCCAGCAGTTTATATGCGAACTACGAGCAGTACTTC
size: .; length: 16; J: TRBJ2-5; V: TRBV7-9; D: .; CDR3: CASSPPNPGLRETQYF; DNA: TGTGCCAGCAGCCCACCCAACCCAGGGCTACGGGAGACCCAGTACTTC
size: once; length: 16; J: TRBJ2-2; V: TRBV5-8; D: TRBD1; CDR3: CASSWRQGINTGELFF; DNA: TGTGCCAGCAGCTGGCGACAGGGTATTAACACCGGGGAGCTGTTTTTT
size: .; length: 13; J: TRBJ2-3; V: TRBV28; D: .; CDR3: CASMAGSTDTQYF; DNA: TGTGCCAGCATGGCGGGTAGCACAGATACGCAGTATTTT
size: .; length: 16; J: TRBJ2-1; V: TRBV6-4; D: TRBD2; CDR3: CASSDLAGALYNEQFF; DNA: TGTGCCAGCAGTGATCTCGCGGGAGCCCTCTACAATGAGCAGTTCTTC
size: .; length: 16; J: TRBJ1-6; V: TRBV6-6; D: .; CDR3: CASSYFQGGTNSPLHF; DNA: TGTGCCAGCAGTTACTTTCAGGGCGGTACAAATTCACCCCTCCACTTT
size: .; length: 15; J: TRBJ2-7; V: TRBV6-5; D: TRBD2; CDR3: CASMEGLADFYEQYF; DNA: TGTGCCAGCATGGAGGGACTAGCGGACTTCTACGAGCAGTACTTC
size: few; length: 14; J: TRBJ1-1; V: TRBV10-1; D: .; CDR3: CASSETGPHTEAFF; DNA: TGCGCCAGCAGTGAGACCGGTCCACACACTGAAGCTTTCTTT
size: .; length: 16; J: TRBJ1-1; V: TRBV5-1; D: .; CDR3: CASSSGFRGRNTEAFF; DNA: TGCGCCAGCAGCTCCGGATTTAGAGGGAGGAACACTGAAGCTTTCTTT
size: .; length: 15; J: TRBJ2-2; V: TRBV6-1; D: TRBD1; CDR3: CASILTGSYTGELFF; DNA: TGTGCCAGCATTTTGACAGGGTCGTACACCGGGGAGCTGTTTTTT
size: .; length: 15; J: TRBJ1-3; V: TRBV2; D: .; CDR3: CARQTPLDSGNTIYF; DNA: TGTGCCAGGCAGACACCCTTGGACTCTGGAAACACCATATATTTT
size: once; length: 12; J: TRBJ1-2; V: TRBV2; D: .; CDR3: CASSGQIYGYTF; DNA: TGTGCCAGCAGCGGACAAATCTATGGCTACACCTTC
size: .; length: 14; J: TRBJ2-7; V: TRBV27; D: TRBD1; CDR3: CASSWTGGVYEQYF; DNA: TGTGCCAGCAGTTGGACAGGTGGGGTCTACGAGCAGTACTTC
size: .; length: 15; J: TRBJ1-4; V: TRBV7-9; D: TRBD1; CDR3: CASSSPGGGNEKLFF; DNA: TGTGCCAGCAGCTCCCCAGGGGGAGGAAATGAAAAACTGTTTTTT
size: .; length: 15; J: TRBJ2-7; V: TRBV5-6; D: TRBD1; CDR3: CASSLGRTGGAGMFF; DNA: TGTGCCAGCAGCCTGGGACGGACAGGGGGCGCGGGTATGTTCTTC
size: .; length: 17; J: TRBJ2-2; V: TRBV18; D: TRBD1; CDR3: CASSPLDRGINTGELFF; DNA: TGTGCCAGCTCACCTCTCGACAGGGGGATCAACACCGGGGAGCTGTTTTTT
size: few; length: 13; J: TRBJ2-3; V: TRBV5-1; D: .; CDR3: CASSPELPDTQYF; DNA: TGCGCCAGCAGCCCCGAACTCCCAGATACGCAGTATTTT